This T cell receptor (beta chain) came from a study of shared clonotypes between healthy human individuals. Findings and limits, study-wide: The study found lower generation probabilities in non-shared clonotypes than in those shared by all four donors. Estimated clonotype richness was generally higher in naive than memory subsets.

This CDR3 has 15 residues. V was shortened by 0 bases and J by 1 base, with 9 bases between the two germline ends. Germline assignment: CDR1 LNHNV and CDR2 YYDKDF (reference sequence). It was CD45RO-negative cells, positively selected for CCR7, that made up naive CD8 cells, with terminally differentiated effector memory CD45RA+ cells excluded. On this clone itself: Its specificity is unknown.

Sequenced by immunoSEQ multiplex PCR; TCRdb stores in-frame clones only, minus some. The profile covers about 2.1 million clones, with over 85% appearing a single time and under 2% taken by the ten largest. The source of this sequence is a man aged 18 to 29 in good health. Some clones in this sample may be carry-over from other donors' samples. The specimen was naive CD8+ T cells from PBMCs. This chain joins TRBV15 and TRBJ1-1; D unclear. The DNA of the CDR3 is TGTGCCACCAGCAGAGATCAGGCAGCGAACACTGAAGCTTTCTTT. Protein: CATSRDQAANTEAFF.